This T cell receptor (beta chain) was observed in a study of cytomegalovirus exposure and HLA in healthy donors. Study-wide results and caveats: Being productive about 90% or about 30% of the time was typical of most TCR beta V segments in an earlier analysis. Per published accounts, TCR beta sequences correctly predicted the HLA-A and HLA-B alleles of most subjects. High sensitivity and specificity were reportedly achieved when the classifier diagnosed cytomegalovirus status.

PCR was performed using 60 Vbeta and 13 Jbeta primers. Some clones are missing from TCRdb's copy, which holds only in-frame ones; the method was immunoSEQ multiplex PCR. Seen here are about 100,000 clones, 77% observed once, and the top ten hold roughly 7.3%. V gave up 0 bases and J gave up 2 bases; unmatched junction bases: 11. The CDR3 runs 18 residues. Germline CDR1 is SGDLS and CDR2 is YYNGEE. Points on this clone: Its target is not known.

The sequenced sample consisted of PBMCs. The V and J genes are TRBV9 and TRBJ2-5; 9 bases agree with TRBD2. The sequence was obtained from a man in his forties or fifties in good health and CMV-seropositive. The CDR3 region is CASSVGREGGGAQETQYF. The DNA of the CDR3 is TGTGCCAGCAGCGTAGGGCGGGAGGGCGGGGGGGCGCAAGAGACCCAGTACTTC.